The rows below give T cell receptor beta chains drawn from one sample of a study of blood T cell repertoires in COVID-19. Produced via immunoSEQ multiplex PCR; TCRdb's table is partial and in-frame only. The sample lists tens of thousands of clones; roughly nine tenths were seen once. The sample taken for sequencing was peripheral blood. These receptors were obtained from a man in his forties or fifties with COVID-19, enrolled during active disease. Both conserved end residues are part of each CDR3. The order of the fields is D gene, clone size, V gene, J gene, CDR3 DNA, CDR3 protein. D genes are given only for firm matches. Size values are once, few and many counts, or a class for expanded clones, and some rows have none.

NA	NA	TRBV11-2	TRBJ2-2	TGTGCCAGCAGCTTTGTTTGGCAGAAGAACACCGGGGAGCTGTTTTTT	CASSFVWQKNTGELFF
TRBD2	NA	TRBV4-2	TRBJ2-2	TGTGCCAGCAGCCAAGATATAGCGGGGGCCGCGAACACCGGGGAGCTGTTTTTT	CASSQDIAGAANTGELFF
NA	NA	TRBV6-5	TRBJ1-4	TGTGCCAGCAGTTACAATTCAGGGGTTGGGGAAAAACTGTTTTTT	CASSYNSGVGEKLFF
NA	NA	TRBV7-9	TRBJ1-5	TGTGCCAGCAGCTCGGGAGGAACTCAGCCCCAGCATTTT	CASSSGGTQPQHF
NA	NA	TRBV5-6	TRBJ2-2	TGTGCCAGCAGCCCCAGCCCAACAGGGACCGGGGAGCTGTTTTTT	CASSPSPTGTGELFF
NA	few	TRBV5-5	TRBJ1-2	TGTGCCAGCAGCTTGGCGGCGGGAGCTTATGGCTACACCTTC	CASSLAAGAYGYTF
TRBD1	NA	TRBV2	TRBJ1-2	TGTGCCAGCAGTCGACAGGGGGATGGCTACACCTTC	CASSRQGDGYTF
NA	NA	TRBV28	TRBJ2-7	TGTGCCAGCACCTTTAACTACGAGCAGTACTTC	CASTFNYEQYF
TRBD1	NA	TRBV7-9	TRBJ2-7	TGTGCCAGCAGCGTTCCGGGACAGAGGTACGAGCAGTACTTC	CASSVPGQRYEQYF
NA	NA	TRBV9	TRBJ1-2	TGTGCCAGCACCCGGGAGTCGGACTATGGCTACACCTTC	CASTRESDYGYTF
NA	once	TRBV5-1	TRBJ2-2	TGCGCCAGCAGCCTGAGGTCCGGACAGCGGCACACCGGGGAGCTGTTTTTT	CASSLRSGQRHTGELFF
NA	NA	TRBV4-1	TRBJ1-6	TGCGCCAGCAGCCAAGAACCAGGGAACAATTCACCCCTCCACTTT	CASSQEPGNNSPLHF
TRBD2	NA	TRBV4-2	TRBJ2-7	TGTGCCAGCAGCCAGCTTATCGGGACTAACCCCTACGAGCAGTACTTC	CASSQLIGTNPYEQYF
NA	NA	TRBV19	TRBJ2-7	TGTGCCAGTAGTATAGAAGTGGGGGCCTCCTACGAGCAGTACTTC	CASSIEVGASYEQYF
TRBD2	NA	TRBV10-3	TRBJ2-1	TGTGCCATCAGTGAGGCCACTAGCGGGGGGGCAAATGAGCAGTTCTTC	CAISEATSGGANEQFF
TRBD2	NA	TRBV4-1	TRBJ2-1	TGCGCCAGCAGCCACCTCGGCGGGGGGGGTGAGCAGTTCTTC	CASSHLGGGGEQFF
TRBD1	NA	TRBV2	TRBJ1-6	TGTGCCAGCAAGAGAGGGAACAGGGGGTATTCACCCCTCCACTTT	CASKRGNRGYSPLHF
TRBD1	NA	TRBV6-4	TRBJ1-1	TGTGCCAGCAGTGCCCGACAGGGCACTGAAGCTTTCTTT	CASSARQGTEAFF
NA	NA	TRBV11-2	TRBJ1-3	TGTGCCAGCAGCGCGGGCGGGGTCGGAAACACCATATATTTT	CASSAGGVGNTIYF
TRBD2	NA	TRBV5-4	TRBJ2-5	TGTGCCAGCAGCCCCAACCTACTAGCGGGGCAAGAGACCCAGTACTTC	CASSPNLLAGQETQYF
TRBD1	NA	TRBV7-6	TRBJ2-1	TGTGCCAGCAGCTCCCCTAGGACAGGGGCGAATGGTGAGCAGTTCTTC	CASSSPRTGANGEQFF
NA	NA	TRBV5-1	TRBJ2-2	TGCGCCAGCAGCTTATGGGGCACCAACACCGGGGAGCTGTTTTTT	CASSLWGTNTGELFF
TRBD1	NA	TRBV2	TRBJ2-7	TGTGCCAGCAGGTCCGGGACAGCCGTACACGAGCAGTACTTC	CASRSGTAVHEQYF
TRBD1	NA	TRBV7-2	TRBJ2-2	TGTGCCAGCAGCCAGACCGGGACAGGGGACAATACCGGGGAGCTGTTTTTT	CASSQTGTGDNTGELFF
NA	NA	TRBV5-4	TRBJ1-6	TGTGCCAGCAGCTTGGGATCGGCAGGGATCTCCTATAATTCACCCCTCCACTTT	CASSLGSAGISYNSPLHF
TRBD1	NA	TRBV27	TRBJ2-2	TGTGCCAGCAGTTATGGACGGGGACAGTACACCGGGGAGCTGTTTTTT	CASSYGRGQYTGELFF
NA	NA	TRBV19	TRBJ1-5	TGTGCCAGTAGTTCCGGACAACAGCCCCAGCATTTT	CASSSGQQPQHF
TRBD2	NA	TRBV4-2	TRBJ2-1	TGTGCCAGCAGCCAAGATAATGTAGGTAGCGGGGGGGCCTATGAGCAGTTCTTC	CASSQDNVGSGGAYEQFF
TRBD2	NA	TRBV5-5	TRBJ2-1	TGTGCCAGCAGCTTGCTCGGATTCCGGGGGGAATACAATGAGCAGTTCTTC	CASSLLGFRGEYNEQFF
TRBD1	NA	TRBV13	TRBJ1-5	TGTGCCAGCAGCAGAGGGACAGGGGGCAATCAGCCCCAGCATTTT	CASSRGTGGNQPQHF
TRBD1	NA	TRBV18	TRBJ1-4	TGTGCCAGCTCACCCGGGAGGACAGGGGATGAAAAACTGTTTTTT	CASSPGRTGDEKLFF
TRBD2	NA	TRBV9	TRBJ2-1	TGTGCCAGCAGCGCCCTAGCGGGGGAGGGCAATGAGCAGTTCTTC	CASSALAGEGNEQFF
NA	NA	TRBV11-2	TRBJ2-6	TGTGCCAGCAGCTCCCTCCCTGGGGCCAACGTCCTGACTTTC	CASSSLPGANVLTF
NA	NA	TRBV6-1	TRBJ1-3	TGTGCCAGCAGTGAAGCGCTTCAGGGAAACACCATATATTTT	CASSEALQGNTIYF
NA	NA	TRBV6-5	TRBJ1-1	TGTGCCAGCAGTTACGCGGGGAACACTGAAGCTTTCTTT	CASSYAGNTEAFF
NA	NA	TRBV18	TRBJ2-3	TGTGCCAGCTCACCCCAGGGCCCAGATACGCAGTATTTT	CASSPQGPDTQYF
NA	once	TRBV5-1	TRBJ2-3	TGCGCCAGCAGCGGAAGGGGGGGCGACACAGATACGCAGTATTTT	CASSGRGGDTDTQYF
NA	NA	TRBV5-1	TRBJ1-4	TGCGCCAGCAGCTCGGGCCAGGGGAGTGAAAAACTGTTTTTT	CASSSGQGSEKLFF
NA	NA	TRBV4-2	TRBJ2-3	TGTGCCAGCAGCCAAGATTCGGGGGAGGCAGATACGCAGTATTTT	CASSQDSGEADTQYF
TRBD1	few	TRBV2	TRBJ2-7	TGTGCCAGCACCTTCGGGACAGGGTTCCACGAGCAGTACTTC	CASTFGTGFHEQYF
NA	NA	TRBV29-1	TRBJ2-7	TGCAGCGTTGAATATTCTTTAGGAGGGGAGCAGTACTTC	CSVEYSLGGEQYF
TRBD2	NA	TRBV9	TRBJ2-3	TGTGCCAGCAGCCCCCGGATCCCCGTTAGCGGGGCTAGCACAGATACGCAGTATTTT	CASSPRIPVSGASTDTQYF
NA	NA	TRBV4-1	TRBJ2-6	TGCGCCAGCAGCCAAGTTCGTCCTTCTGGGGCCAACGTCCTGACTTTC	CASSQVRPSGANVLTF
NA	NA	TRBV28	TRBJ1-3	TGTGCCAGCAGTTTCGGGGTACCCGACTCTGGAAACACCATATATTTT	CASSFGVPDSGNTIYF
NA	NA	TRBV11-2	TRBJ2-3	TGTGCCAGCAGCTTCGCGAGTCAGGGTACGCAGTATTTT	CASSFASQGTQYF
NA	NA	TRBV6-6	TRBJ2-6	TGTGCCAGCAGATTAAGGGGCTCTGGGGCCAACGTCCTGACTTTC	CASRLRGSGANVLTF